What follows describes a single T cell receptor beta chain. The antigen is not known. The junction had 8 bases not matched to a gene; V was cut back by 5 bases and J by 7 bases. The germline gives CDR1 SNHLY, CDR2 FYNNEI. The CDR3 covers 16 residues. This sample stems from a study of post-analysis software for immune sequencing data. Study-wide points: Controls showed significantly higher normalized Chao1 diversity than did multiple sclerosis patients. The study found TRBV5-6, TRBV5-1 and TRBV20-1 among 4 or 5 TRBV segments more frequent in patients than controls.

Included in the TCR beta cDNA libraries were unique molecular identifiers. One entry per CDR3 protein, called by TCRdb with MiXCR from the PCR reads. This sample yields fewer than 850,000 distinct CDR3 sequences, of which around 27% are seen a single time; approximately 0.55% belongs to the top ten. The sequenced sample consisted of blood. The sequence came from a girl aged 5-17 years with multiple sclerosis. The chain recombines TRBV2 with TRBJ2-5, with TRBD2 identical over 15 bases. CDR3 sequence: CASSNGLAGGQVTQYF. The DNA for the CDR3 is TGTGCCAGCAGTAACGGACTAGCGGGGGGGCAGGTGACCCAGTACTTC.